One and the same sample provided the 21 T cell receptor beta chains below, sequenced in a study of human T cells and chemical hapten exposure. The time point: patch test 1, 2 weeks after DPC sensitization. Described treatment: therapeutic diphenylcyclopropenone sensitization with weekly scalp DPC. TCRdb redid the calling of the RACE reads with MiXCR, one entry per CDR3 protein. The sample includes nearly 350,000 distinct CDR3 sequences, around 7% seen only once; the top ten take 8.4%. The sequenced sample was whole blood, obtained in connection with sensitization to the hapten diphenylcyclopropenone (DPC). These receptors were taken from a woman aged 18-29 years with alopecia areata. Some clones in this sample may be carry-over from other donors' samples.

This clonotype was seen repeatedly, ten times or more. V usage is TRBV6-2 or TRBV6-3 and J usage is TRBJ2-7, with D tentatively TRBD1 or TRBD2 (5 bases each). Between the trimmed V and J ends, which lost 4 bases and 5 bases, there was a span of 15 bases. The CDR3 sequence is 14 residues long. Germline V gene lookup returns CDR1 MNHEY and CDR2 SVGEGT. Here the CDR3 DNA reads TGTGCCAGCAGTTTCCAGGGAGTATTCAACGAGCAGTACTTC. Translating gives CASSFQGVFNEQYF.

There are a few counts of this clonotype. The rearrangement uses TRBV4-2 and TRBJ2-1; TRBD2 agrees at 16 bases. The CDR3 is 16 amino acids. The J segment lost 6 bases and the V segment lost 3 bases, leaving 2 bases of the junction unmatched. Germline V CDR1 and CDR2: LGHNA, YNFKEQ. The CDR3 nucleotides read TGTGCCAGCAGCCAGGGACTAGCGGGGGGGCGCAATGAGCAGTTCTTC. It is translated as CASSQGLAGGRNEQFF.

This clonotype has more than one count but fewer than ten. This sequence joins TRBV5-1 and TRBJ1-1; 7 nucleotides agree with TRBD1. J lost 4 bases, V lost 5 bases, and 8 bases had no gene match. CDR3 size: 14 residues. Looked up from germline, CDR1 is SGHRS and CDR2 is YFSETQ. Here the CDR3 reads CASRPYSGGTEAFF. The CDR3 bases are TGCGCCAGCAGGCCGTATTCAGGGGGCACTGAAGCTTTCTTT.

This clonotype was detected only a few times. The chain is built from TRBV7-9 and TRBJ2-7, with D possibly matching TRBD2 (5 bases). The CDR3 loop spans 16 amino acids. The germline gives CDR1 SEHNR, CDR2 FQNEAQ (reference sequence). V shed 1 base and J shed 4 bases, with 17 bases lying between them. For the CDR3, the DNA is TGTGCCAGCAGCTTAGGATCCGGGAACCCATTTTACGAGCAGTACTTC. Amino acid sequence: CASSLGSGNPFYEQYF.

This clonotype was observed at least ten times. The chain joins TRBV20-1 to TRBJ2-3; 9 bases are a match to TRBD2. The V and J ends lost 6 bases and 2 bases, in that order; junction bases with no gene match: 9. CDR1 and CDR2 (germline): DFQATT, SNEGSKA (reference sequence). This CDR3 region has 15 residues. The CDR3 nucleotides are TGCAGTGCACCGTCTAGCGGGGACTCCACAGATACGCAGTATTTT. Its translation is CSAPSSGDSTDTQYF.

This clonotype was detected a few times. The genes are TRBV6-5 and TRBJ2-1, with 9 bases lining up with TRBD1. The CDR3 is 14 residues long. CDR1 and CDR2 from the germline V gene are MNHEY and SVGAGI. V lost 6 bases, J lost 7 bases, and 7 bases stayed unmatched. Written as DNA, the CDR3 is TGTGCCAGCAGCAAGACAGGGGGTAGGAATGAGCAGTTCTTC. Residues: CASSKTGGRNEQFF.

CDR3 sequence reads: CATLGTDYGYTF. The CDR3 region has the DNA TGTGCCACCTTAGGGACCGACTATGGCTACACCTTC. The chain recombines TRBV12-3 or TRBV12-4 with TRBJ1-2; weak D call: TRBD1 (5 bases). The CDR3 is made up of 12 amino acids. With 10 bases removed from V and 3 bases from J, the gap between germline ends came to 12 bases.

This clonotype was detected many times. CDR3 sequence: CASSPQTISYEQYF. The DNA of the CDR3 is TGTGCCAGCAGCCCCCAGACTATTTCCTACGAGCAGTACTTC. The chain combines TRBV9 with TRBJ2-7; D perhaps matches TRBD2 (5 bases). The V gene lost 4 bases and the J gene lost 1 base, with 12 bases spanning the gap. Per the germline V gene, CDR1 is SGDLS and CDR2 is YYNGEE. This CDR3 has 14 amino acids.

This chain links TRBV25-1 with TRBJ1-2; no clear D. The CDR3 consists of 12 residues. In germline, CDR1 is MGHDK, CDR2 SYGVNS. The V end was cut by 3 bases, the J end by 4 bases, with 6 bases between. CDR3 residues: CASSDSFYGYTF. CDR3 in DNA: TGTGCCAGCAGTGACAGCTTCTATGGCTACACCTTC.

This clonotype was counted ten times or more. This sequence joins TRBV7-2 and TRBJ2-7, with a tentative D call TRBD1 (6 bases). Trimming left V 5 bases short and J 1 base short, with 12 bases between. Germline assignment: CDR1 SGHTA and CDR2 FQGNSA. The CDR3 loop spans 14 amino acids. CDR3 amino acids: CASSNGQPSYEQYF. CDR3 nucleotide sequence: TGTGCCAGCAGCAACGGACAGCCGTCCTACGAGCAGTACTTC.

The table lists this clonotype with many counts. This chain links TRBV6-2 or TRBV6-3 with TRBJ2-1; D is possibly TRBD2 (7 bases). Trimming shortened V by 0 bases and J by 4 bases, and 13 bases separated the two germline ends. The CDR3 length is 16 residues. Germline CDR1 is MNHEY and CDR2 is SVGEGT. The CDR3 loop reads CASSYSGGPYYNEQFF. CDR3 nucleotides: TGTGCCAGCAGTTACTCGGGGGGGCCATATTACAATGAGCAGTTCTTC.

The chain is built from TRBV6-2 or TRBV6-3 and TRBJ2-2; unclear D gene. CDR1 and CDR2 (germline): MNHEY, SVGEGT. This CDR3 is built from 14 residues. Trimming took 2 bases from V and 2 from J, leaving 6 bases between them. CDR3 sequence: CASSYGDNTGELFF. CDR3 coding DNA: TGTGCCAGCAGTTACGGGGATAACACCGGGGAGCTGTTTTTT.

The gene calls are TRBV20-1 and TRBJ1-5; 10 bases agree with TRBD1. The CDR3 spans 17 residues. V lost 2 bases and J lost 2; bases outside the gene matches: 9. CDR1 and CDR2 from the germline V gene are DFQATT and SNEGSKA (reference sequence). CDR3 in DNA: TGCAGTGCTAGAACCCCGGTAGGGACAGGGGGCAATCAGCCCCAGCATTTT. Encoded protein: CSARTPVGTGGNQPQHF.

This sequence joins TRBV7-9 and TRBJ1-6; 8 bases agree with TRBD1. Trimming at V came to 5 bases and at J to 10 bases, leaving 10 bases not matched to a gene. This CDR3 is 15 amino acids long. Germline V CDR1 and CDR2: SEHNR, FQNEAQ (reference sequence). CDR3 sequence reads: CASSVAPRGPSPLHF. In DNA form, the CDR3 reads TGTGCCAGCAGCGTGGCCCCCAGGGGGCCATCACCCCTCCACTTT.

V and J are TRBV6-5 and TRBJ2-1; the D gene is possibly TRBD2 (5 bases). Between the trimmed V and J ends, which lost 6 bases and 2 bases, there was a span of 14 bases. Germline CDR1 reads MNHEY; CDR2 reads SVGAGI. The CDR3 loop spans 15 amino acids. The CDR3 spells CASSIGVVTYNEQFF. In DNA form, the CDR3 reads TGTGCCAGCAGCATCGGGGTGGTGACCTACAATGAGCAGTTCTTC.

This clonotype was observed a few times. V usage is TRBV6-1 and J usage is TRBJ1-2, with a weak D call TRBD1 (5 bases). CDR3 length equals 12 residues. V gave up 2 bases and J gave up 10 bases, with 11 bases separating them. In germline, CDR1 is MNHNS, CDR2 SASEGT. The CDR3 DNA reads as TGTGCCAGCAGTGAAATAAACGGGGCCTACACCTTC. Translation gives CASSEINGAYTF.

In its sample, this clonotype was seen a few times. The J gene is TRBJ1-2, the V gene TRBV7-6, with 8 bases fitting TRBD1. Germline V CDR1 and CDR2: SGHVS, FNYEAQ. V trimming: 5 bases; J trimming: 8 bases; junction bases outside the gene matches: 10. This CDR3 comprises 14 residues. CDR3 residues: CASSHAGGAAGYTF. The CDR3 coding sequence is TGTGCCAGCAGCCACGCAGGGGGCGCGGCCGGCTACACCTTC.

This clonotype was observed a few times. V usage is TRBV7-9 and J usage is TRBJ2-7, with 7 bases identical to TRBD1. This CDR3 has 15 residues. Germline trimming cut 2 bases from V and 7 bases from J; bases unmatched to any gene: 11. Germline V lookup: CDR1 SEHNR, CDR2 FQNEAQ (reference sequence). The CDR3 reads CASSLRQGLTGEQYF. Written as DNA, the CDR3 is TGTGCCAGCAGCTTAAGACAGGGCCTAACGGGGGAGCAGTACTTC. Looking up the rest from reference TRBV7-9 and TRBJ2-7 gives the full variable domain: DTGVSQNPRHKITKRGQNVTFRCDPISEHNRLYWYRQTLGQGPEFLTYFQNEAQLEKSRLLSDRFSAERPKGSFSTLEIQRTEQGDSAMYLCASSLRQGLTGEQYFGPGTRLTVT.

This clonotype showed up many times. V gene TRBV3-1 combines with J gene TRBJ2-1, with D maybe TRBD1 (6 bases). The germline V gene encodes CDR1 LGHDT and CDR2 YNNKEL (reference sequence). V lost 0 bases and J lost 7, with 16 bases in between. The CDR3 is 16 residues long. This CDR3 is CASSQDFQGKGNEQFF. In nucleotides, the CDR3 is TGTGCCAGCAGCCAAGATTTCCAGGGGAAAGGGAATGAGCAGTTCTTC.

At least ten counts were recorded for this clonotype. The chain joins TRBV6-6 to TRBJ2-4, with D possibly being TRBD1 (8 bases). Germline CDR1 and CDR2: MNHNY and SVGAGI (reference sequence). This CDR3 has 16 residues. Deletions cut 10 bases from V and 2 bases from J, with 21 bases between. CDR3 DNA sequence: TGTGCCAAACAACAGGGGGGGGCCGTTCCCAAAAACATTCAGTACTTC. It yields the protein CAKQQGGAVPKNIQYF.

The table lists this clonotype with a few counts. This chain connects TRBV18 to TRBJ1-3, with a tentative D call TRBD1 (5 bases). Germline-derived CDR1 and CDR2 are KGHSH and LQKENI. The V gene lost 7 bases and the J gene lost 2 bases, with 18 bases spanning the gap. This CDR3 contains 16 residues. The CDR3 DNA sequence: TGTGCCAGCTTCACCGGGGCCCCGGCGACTGGAAACACCATATATTTT. Translation gives CASFTGAPATGNTIYF.